The 15 T cell receptor beta chains reported below all come from one sample, sequenced in a study of T-cell reconstitution after alpha-beta-depleted transplantation in children. The TCRbeta library incorporated unique molecular identifiers. In TCRdb, the PCR reads were re-called with MiXCR into one record per CDR3 protein. The sample has about 580,000 distinct CDR3 sequences, 23% seen once. The specimen comprised PBMCs, mostly from graft donor cells, sampled 360 days after TCRalphabeta/CD19-depleted stem cell transplant. The receptors come from a boy under two years old who had a stem cell transplant for acute myeloid leukemia, so the T cells may come from the graft donor.

In DNA form, the CDR3 reads TGTGCCACCAGCAGAGATCCTAGGCGGGGCGGCACAGATACGCAGTATTTT. Translating gives CATSRDPRRGGTDTQYF. This chain joins TRBV15 and TRBJ2-3; perhaps TRBD2 as D (6 bases). Germline V gene lookup returns CDR1 LNHNV and CDR2 YYDKDF (reference sequence). CDR3 size: 17 residues. Trimming took off 0 bases at V and 1 base at J, with 14 bases between the two ends.

The gene calls are TRBV15 and TRBJ1-6, with TRBD1 identical over 8 bases. This CDR3 region has 17 residues. CDR1 and CDR2 from the germline V gene are LNHNV and YYDKDF (reference sequence). J was trimmed by 8 bases and V by 4 bases; bases with no gene match: 13. The CDR3 region has the DNA TGTGCCACCAGCAATACAGGGGACCCGACAGGGGATTCACCCCTCCACTTT. Translated: CATSNTGDPTGDSPLHF.

This clonotype appeared a few times. The chain's CDR3 is CASSVTPGTKYNEQFF. CDR3 DNA sequence: TGCGCCAGCAGCGTGACCCCCGGGACAAAATACAATGAGCAGTTCTTC. The gene calls are TRBV5-1 and TRBJ2-1; D is perhaps TRBD1 (6 bases). From germline, CDR1 is SGHRS and CDR2 YFSETQ. CDR3 size: 16 residues. V was trimmed by 4 bases and J by 4 bases, leaving 18 bases between them.

This clonotype was counted ten times or more. The chain links TRBV20-1 to TRBJ2-1; D possibly corresponds to TRBD2 (5 bases). The CDR3 totals 15 residues. V was shortened by 1 base and J by 7 bases, with 17 bases between the two germline ends. From germline, CDR1 is DFQATT and CDR2 SNEGSKA (reference sequence). The CDR3 spells CSARVPAALPNEQFF. The DNA for the CDR3 is TGCAGTGCTAGAGTCCCAGCGGCCTTACCGAATGAGCAGTTCTTC.

The chain has TRBV20-1 and TRBJ2-1, with 9 bases lining up with TRBD2. This CDR3 is 15 amino acids long. Germline V lookup: CDR1 DFQATT, CDR2 SNEGSKA (reference sequence). J gave up 2 bases and V 6 bases, and 8 bases lay outside the gene matches. CDR3 nucleotides: TGCAGTGCCCCCGATCTAGCGGGGCCCTACAATGAGCAGTTCTTC. This translates into CSAPDLAGPYNEQFF.

This clonotype was counted ten times or more. The rearrangement joins TRBV3-1 to TRBJ2-7; D remains unclear. Trimming took 2 bases from V and 9 from J, leaving 8 bases between them. The CDR3 is 11 amino acids. Germline CDR1 is LGHDT and CDR2 is YNNKEL (reference sequence). The DNA of the CDR3 is TGTGCCAGCAGCCAAACTAACGGGCAGTACTTC. Protein: CASSQTNGQYF.

The chain employs TRBV20-1 and TRBJ1-2, with D unclear. The CDR3 loop spans 14 amino acids. V was pared by 3 bases and J by 0 bases, with 11 bases between. The germline CDR1 and CDR2 sequences are DFQATT and SNEGSKA (reference sequence). CDR3 in DNA: TGCAGTGCTAGGGTAGGGTCCTCTAACTATGGCTACACCTTC. This sequence encodes CSARVGSSNYGYTF.

This clonotype was counted ten times or more. The CDR3 is CSAAKPGGTSYNEQFF. The CDR3 coding sequence is TGCAGTGCTGCCAAACCCGGGGGGACCTCCTACAATGAGCAGTTCTTC. The rearrangement links TRBV20-1 to TRBJ2-1; 7 nucleotides line up with TRBD2. Germline V gene data show CDR1 as DFQATT and CDR2 as SNEGSKA (reference sequence). Trimming removed 5 bases from V and 0 bases from J; junction bases left unmatched: 10. The CDR3 is made up of 16 amino acids.

The gene calls are TRBV6-5 and TRBJ1-2, with a possible D match to TRBD1 (5 bases). V shed 4 bases and J shed 4 bases, with 10 bases lying between them. CDR1 is MNHEY, CDR2 SVGAGI, per germline. The CDR3 is made up of 13 amino acids. The DNA for the CDR3 is TGTGCCAGCAGTTCTGTCGGGGGCTATGGCTACACCTTC. This gives the protein CASSSVGGYGYTF.

The CDR3 DNA reads as TGTGCCAGCAGCTTCGACGGGGGGAATGAGCAGTTCTTC. Protein product: CASSFDGGNEQFF. The chain couples TRBV11-2 to TRBJ2-1; 7 bases map to TRBD2. The CDR3 runs to 13 residues. Looked up from germline, CDR1 is SGHAT and CDR2 is FQNNGV. Trimming at V came to 3 bases and at J to 7 bases, leaving 3 bases not matched to a gene.

The rearrangement links TRBV7-2 to TRBJ2-7, with 7 nucleotides matching TRBD2. The trim removed 5 bases at V and 1 base at J, leaving 14 bases unmatched. CDR1 is SGHTA and CDR2 is FQGNSA in the germline V gene. The CDR3 extends over 17 amino acids. The CDR3 DNA reads TGTGCCAGCAGCAGAGCGGGATCGGGACGGCTATCCTACGAGCAGTACTTC. Protein sequence: CASSRAGSGRLSYEQYF. Based on the CDR3 plus reference TRBV7-2 and TRBJ2-7, the full variable domain is GAGVSQSPSNKVTEKGKDVELRCDPISGHTALYWYRQSLGQGLEFLIYFQGNSAPDKSGLPSDRFSAERTGGSVSTLTIQRTQQEDSAVYLCASSRAGSGRLSYEQYFGPGTRLTVT.

This clonotype has more than one count but fewer than ten. The V gene is TRBV12-3 or TRBV12-4, the J gene TRBJ2-3, with a possible D match to TRBD2 (5 bases). The CDR3 is 15 residues long. Trimming left V 6 bases short and J 0 bases short, with 13 bases between. The CDR3 loop is CASSPWEWSTDTQYF. CDR3 nucleotides: TGTGCCAGCAGCCCCTGGGAGTGGAGCACAGATACGCAGTATTTT.

The V gene is TRBV12-3 or TRBV12-4, the J gene TRBJ2-1; 14 nucleotides agree with TRBD2. The CDR3 contains 16 residues. V trimming: 5 bases; J trimming: 4 bases; junction bases outside the gene matches: 4. The chain's CDR3 is CASSGGLAGVYNEQFF. CDR3 nucleotides: TGTGCCAGCAGTGGGGGACTAGCGGGGGTATACAATGAGCAGTTCTTC.

The sample holds many counts of this clonotype. The final CDR3 position lacks the conserved phenylalanine or tryptophan, pointing to a likely read error. The limits of the CDR3 on the DNA are not certain, so only TCRdb's listed CDR3 is given. The V call is TRBV5-1, the J call TRBJ2-7; no DNA check was done on the table's D call, TRBD1. Germline assignment: CDR1 SGHRS and CDR2 YFSETQ. Counting both end residues, the CDR3 totals 8 amino acids. This CDR3 is CASSPGRL.

The CDR3 is CASSYSIAGGPYEQFF. In nucleotides, the CDR3 is TGTGCCAGCAGTTACTCGATAGCGGGGGGGCCCTATGAGCAGTTCTTC. The chain employs TRBV6-5 and TRBJ2-1, with 11 bases lining up with TRBD2. This CDR3 has 16 residues. In germline, CDR1 is MNHEY, CDR2 SVGAGI. Unmatched junction bases numbered 6, after V lost 0 bases and J lost 8 bases.